Listed below are T cell receptor beta chains from one sample, sequenced in a study of CD8+CD57+ T cells in acquired aplastic anemia. Via MiXCR, TCRdb re-called the reads, giving one row per CDR3 protein. The sample carries more than 70,000 distinct CDR3 sequences, roughly two thirds recorded once. The specimen sequenced was sorted CD4+, CD8+, or CD8+CD57+ T cells (not recorded which) from PBMCs. Receptors were obtained from a human donor with aplastic anemia. Both conserved end residues are part of each CDR3. D genes are given only for firm matches. Clone size is shown for a subset of rows, as once, few, many or a class of expanded clone.

NA,13,TRBJ2-7,TRBD1,TRBV5-4,TGTGCCAGCAGCTCTGGACAGGACTACGAGCAGTACTTC,CASSSGQDYEQYF
NA,12,TRBJ2-5,NA,TRBV10-1,TGCGCCAGCAGTGAGTCGGGGGGGACCCAGTACTTC,CASSESGGTQYF
NA,13,TRBJ1-1,NA,TRBV9,TGTGCCAGCAGCGTAACAGAGAACACTGAAGCTTTCTTT,CASSVTENTEAFF
NA,13,TRBJ2-3,NA,TRBV20-1,TGCAGTGCTAGTTCTCCCGTGCCAGATACGCTGTATTTT,CSASSPVPDTLYF
NA,14,TRBJ1-2,TRBD1,TRBV5-1,TGTGCCAGCAGCTTAGGACAGGGAGATTATGGCTACACCTTC,CASSLGQGDYGYTF
NA,13,TRBJ1-6,NA,TRBV5-6,TGTGCCAGCTCCAACAGCGATAATTCACCCCTCCACTTT,CASSNSDNSPLHF
NA,12,TRBJ2-7,NA,TRBV2,TGTGCCAGCAGTGAAGGATCGTTTGAGCAGTACTTC,CASSEGSFEQYF
NA,14,TRBJ2-7,NA,TRBV7-8,TGTGCCAGCAGCCCACAGACGGAGACCTACGAGCAGTACTTC,CASSPQTETYEQYF
NA,18,TRBJ2-1,TRBD2,TRBV4-2,TGTGCCAGCAGTCAAGAGCGGACTAGCGGGAAGAGCGCTAATGAGCAGTTCTTC,CASSQERTSGKSANEQFF
NA,15,TRBJ1-1,NA,TRBV2,TGTGCCAGCAGTGAGCGGCAGTCCAGGTGGAATGAAGCTTTCTTT,CASSERQSRWNEAFF
NA,14,TRBJ2-7,NA,TRBV9,TGTGCCAGCAGCCAAAAACAGGGCCTTTACGAGCAGTACTTC,CASSQKQGLYEQYF
NA,13,TRBJ2-7,NA,TRBV2,TGTGCCAGCAGTGTTTTCCCTTCCTACGAGCAGTACTTC,CASSVFPSYEQYF
NA,12,TRBJ1-5,NA,TRBV7-3,TGTGCCAGCAGTGACAGCAATCGGCCCCAGCATTTT,CASSDSNRPQHF
NA,14,TRBJ1-2,NA,TRBV20-1,TGCAGTGCTAGAGATGACGGGACCCTATATGGCTACACCTTC,CSARDDGTLYGYTF
few,14,TRBJ2-7,TRBD1,TRBV7-9,TGTGCCAGCAGTGGGACAGGGGGCGACTACGAGCAGTACTTC,CASSGTGGDYEQYF
NA,12,TRBJ1-1,NA,TRBV29-1,TGCAGCGTTGAAAGCGAAAACAGTGAAGCTTTATTT,CSVESENSEALF
NA,18,TRBJ2-5,TRBD2,TRBV19,TGTGCCAGTAGTATAGATCTCTACCGACTAGCGCAGGAAGAGACCCAGTACTTC,CASSIDLYRLAQEETQYF
NA,13,TRBJ1-1,NA,TRBV10-2,TGCGCCAGCAGTGAGGACATGAACACTGAAGCTTTCTTT,CASSEDMNTEAFF
NA,15,TRBJ2-1,TRBD2,TRBV11-1,TGTGCCAGCAGCTTTCGACTAGCGGGGCGCAATGAGCAGTTCTTC,CASSFRLAGRNEQFF
NA,14,TRBJ2-1,TRBD2,TRBV20-1,TGCAGTGCAAGAGAGCGGGGGGGAACCTACGAGCAGTTCTTC,CSARERGGTYEQFF
NA,13,TRBJ2-7,NA,TRBV15,TGTGCCACCAGCAGAGGGTATTGGGACGAGCAGTACTTC,CATSRGYWDEQYF
NA,15,TRBJ2-7,TRBD1,TRBV24-1,TGTGCCACCAGTGATGACAGGGTCGGCTCCTACGAGCAGTACTTC,CATSDDRVGSYEQYF
few,14,TRBJ2-7,TRBD2,TRBV20-1,TGCAGTGCTAGAGATTCAGCGGGGGGCAGCGAGCAGTACTTC,CSARDSAGGSEQYF
many,13,TRBJ2-7,NA,TRBV27,TGTGCCAGCAGCTTAGGACAAACCTACGAGCAGTACTTC,CASSLGQTYEQYF
NA,11,TRBJ1-1,TRBD1,TRBV29-1,TGCAGCCTCCGACAGGGGAATGAAGCTTTCTTT,CSLRQGNEAFF
few,14,TRBJ2-2,NA,TRBV24-1,TGTGCCACCATGGACAGCCCGAACACCGGGGAGCTGTTTTTT,CATMDSPNTGELFF
many,16,TRBJ2-1,TRBD1,TRBV15,TGTGCCACCAGCAGTTACACCGGGACAGGGTACAATGAGCAGTTCTTC,CATSSYTGTGYNEQFF
NA,16,TRBJ2-2,NA,TRBV5-4,TGTGCCAGCAGCTTGGCTAGGGGGGCAGTCACCGGGGAGCTGTTTTTT,CASSLARGAVTGELFF
NA,15,TRBJ1-5,NA,TRBV15,TGTGCCACCAGCAGAGGTGAGACAGCGAATCAGCCCCAGCATTTT,CATSRGETANQPQHF
NA,12,TRBJ1-4,NA,TRBV12-3/TRBV12-4,TGTGCCAGCAGTCGGACGGCTGAAAAACTGTTTTTT,CASSRTAEKLFF
NA,11,TRBJ1-6,NA,TRBV20-1,TGCAGTGCTTCACAGCTGGCACCCCTCCACTTT,CSASQLAPLHF
once,11,TRBJ2-7,NA,TRBV2,TGTGCCACCCTGGACAGCTACGAGCAGTACTTC,CATLDSYEQYF
NA,11,TRBJ2-2,NA,TRBV7-8,TGTGCCAGCAGCTTCGTCGGGGAGCTGTTTTTT,CASSFVGELFF
few,15,TRBJ2-3,TRBD1,TRBV19,TGTGCCAGTAGTACCGGTACAGGGGGCACAGATACGCAGTATTTT,CASSTGTGGTDTQYF
NA,14,TRBJ2-3,NA,TRBV7-3,TGTGCCAGCAGCTTAACGGGGGGCCCAGATACGCAGTATTTT,CASSLTGGPDTQYF
NA,16,TRBJ2-7,TRBD2,TRBV7-6,TGTGCCAGCACCCCAGAGGCTAGCGGGAGTGCGGAAGAGCAGTACTTC,CASTPEASGSAEEQYF
NA,15,TRBJ2-1,NA,TRBV2,TGTGCCAGCAGTGTGGAGGGCCGAACCTACAATGAGCAGTTCTTC,CASSVEGRTYNEQFF
many,11,TRBJ1-2,NA,TRBV29-1,TGCAGCTACGTGGACCCCCATGGCTACACCTTC,CSYVDPHGYTF
NA,19,TRBJ2-7,TRBD1,TRBV6-1,TGTGCCAGCAAAACCTCCGGGACAGGGACAATCGGGCTCCTCTACGAGCAGTACTTC,CASKTSGTGTIGLLYEQYF
NA,18,TRBJ2-2,NA,TRBV10-3,TGTGCCATCACTCCGGGACAGCTGGGGCTAGCGGACACCGGGGAGCTGTTTTTT,CAITPGQLGLADTGELFF
NA,15,TRBJ1-6,NA,TRBV19,TGTGCCAGTAGGATGAACTCCCTAGAGAATTCACCCCTCCACTTT,CASRMNSLENSPLHF
NA,15,TRBJ2-6,NA,TRBV19,TGTGCCAGTAGTTTGGCCCTCTCTGGGGCCAACGTCCTGACTTTC,CASSLALSGANVLTF
many,16,TRBJ2-7,TRBD1,TRBV24-1,TGTGCCACCAGTGATTTGGAGGGACAGGGGGTCTACGAGCAGTACTTC,CATSDLEGQGVYEQYF
few,13,TRBJ1-6,TRBD1,TRBV20-1,TGCAGTGCTATCGACAGGGCAGATTCACCCCTCCACTTT,CSAIDRADSPLHF
many,13,TRBJ2-7,NA,TRBV6-2/TRBV6-3,TGTGCCAGCAGCAAGGGAATGGGGAACGAGCAGTACTTC,CASSKGMGNEQYF
NA,14,TRBJ1-2,NA,TRBV24-1,TGTGCCACCAGTGATAGCGGGGGGAACGATGGCTACACCTTC,CATSDSGGNDGYTF